Following are 12 T cell receptor beta chains from one sample sequenced in a study of metastatic and nonmetastatic thyroid tumors. Thyroid surgery was preceded by no treatment in any patient. Using MiXCR, TCRdb reanalyzed the PCR reads. The repertoire holds some 41,000 clones, less than 15% seen once, with around 9.5% in the top ten. The material sequenced was blood. These receptor sequences come from a female donor with papillary thyroid cancer or a benign thyroid nodule (not recorded which). Some clones in this sample may be carry-over from other donors' samples.

Comment on this clone: The junction and the germline gene differ at one end; a read error may be behind it. The chain has TRBV11-2 and TRBJ2-7; the match to TRBD2 covers 10 bases. The CDR3 consists of 16 residues. Germline lookup yields CDR1 SGHAT and CDR2 FQNNGV. This CDR3 is CVSSVRAGGPIGEQYF. CDR3 coding DNA: TGTGTCAGCAGCGTTAGAGCGGGAGGGCCCATTGGGGAGCAGTACTTC. Complete variable domain (other parts from reference TRBV11-2 and TRBJ2-7): EAGVAQSPRYKIIEKRQSVAFWCNPISGHATLYWYQQILGQGPKLLIQFQNNGVVDDSQLPKDRFSAERLKGVDSTLKIQPAKLEDSAVYLCVSSVRAGGPIGEQYFGPGTRLTVT.

This clone was seen many times. V usage is TRBV5-1 and J usage is TRBJ1-1; D is perhaps TRBD1 (5 bases). Germline V lookup: CDR1 SGHRS, CDR2 YFSETQ. V lost 1 base and J lost 1, with 17 bases in between. CDR3 length equals 17 residues. The CDR3 sequence: CASSLSGPGRSNTEAFF. The CDR3 DNA sequence: TGCGCCAGCAGCTTGTCCGGCCCAGGGAGATCGAACACTGAAGCTTTCTTT.

This clone showed up many times. CDR3 loop: CASTPGQATNEKLFF. The DNA of the CDR3 is TGTGCCAGTACCCCTGGACAGGCAACTAATGAAAAACTGTTTTTT. The chain joins TRBV19 to TRBJ1-4; 7 bases agree with TRBD1. CDR3 length: 15 residues. V dropped 7 bases and J dropped 0; count of bases not matched to a gene: 5. The germline gives CDR1 LNHDA, CDR2 SQIVND (reference sequence).

The CDR3 nucleotides are TGTGCCAGCAGCCAAGGGCGTGGCGGGAGAGAGGAGGGTACGCAGTATTTT. It is translated as CASSQGRGGREEGTQYF. V is TRBV4-2 and J is TRBJ2-3; 7 bases fit TRBD2. This CDR3 is built from 17 residues. V was clipped by 1 base and J by 8 bases; unmatched bases: 15. Germline V lookup: CDR1 LGHNA, CDR2 YNFKEQ.

This clone was recorded at least ten times. V usage is TRBV5-4 and J usage is TRBJ2-5, with D tentatively TRBD1 or TRBD2 (7 bases each). The V gene's germline CDR1 is SGHNT and CDR2 YYREEE (reference sequence). The CDR3 is 15 amino acids. Trimming shortened V by 5 bases and J by 2 bases, and 16 bases separated the two germline ends. CDR3 in amino acids: CASSSRQGGQETQYF. CDR3 DNA sequence: TGTGCCAGCAGTTCCCGACAGGGAGGGCAAGAGACCCAGTACTTC.

This clone appeared many times. The rearrangement links TRBV28 to TRBJ1-4, with D possibly TRBD1 on 5 matching bases. This CDR3 spans 14 amino acids. Germline V gene data show CDR1 as MDHEN and CDR2 as SYDVKM. V lost 1 base, J lost 8 bases, and 11 bases lay in between. The CDR3 is CASSLLGVREKLFF. In nucleotides, the CDR3 is TGTGCCAGCAGTTTATTAGGGGTTAGAGAAAAACTGTTTTTT.

Comment on this clone: A much larger clone differs by one base, so this may be a read error. This sequence joins TRBV20-1 and TRBJ2-5; 12 bases match TRBD2. The germline CDR1 and CDR2 sequences are DFQATT and SNEGSKA (reference sequence). The ends lost 6 bases at V and 5 bases at J; junction bases unmatched: 7. The CDR3 loop spans 14 amino acids. This chain's CDR3 is CSAYRLAGVETQYF. CDR3 in DNA: TGCAGTGCCTATCGACTAGCGGGGGTGGAGACCCAGTACTTC.

This clone has at least ten counts. Other DNA sequences in this specimen translate into the identical CDR3. This rearrangement joins TRBV18 to TRBJ2-5; no reliable D call. Germline V gene data show CDR1 as KGHSH and CDR2 as LQKENI. CDR3 length: 11 residues. V lost 5 bases and J 1 base, leaving 2 bases between the germline ends. In nucleotides, the CDR3 is TGTGCCAGCTCATCCCAAGAGACCCAGTACTTC. This sequence encodes CASSSQETQYF.

This clone was picked up many times. The rearrangement links TRBV6-1 to TRBJ2-3; 9 positions agree with TRBD2. V was pared by 8 bases and J by 14 bases, with 17 bases of the junction left unmatched. The CDR3 covers 14 residues. Germline V gives CDR1 MNHNS, CDR2 SASEGT. The CDR3: CASRASGEKGWVYF. The CDR3 nucleotides read TGTGCCAGCCGGGCTAGCGGGGAGAAGGGGTGGGTGTATTTT.

There are many counts of this clone. Written as DNA, the CDR3 is TGTGCCTGGAGGGAGGCCTCCGGTCAGCCCCAGCATTTT. It translates to CAWREASGQPQHF. The rearrangement joins TRBV30 to TRBJ1-5; D ambiguous. V dropped 3 bases and J dropped 6 bases, with 12 bases sitting between them. This CDR3 spans 13 amino acids. The germline V gene encodes CDR1 GTSNPN and CDR2 SVGIG (reference sequence).

Relative to its sample, this clone is medium-sized. The same CDR3 arises from other DNA sequences in this sample as well. The J gene is TRBJ2-7, the V gene TRBV6-1; D remains ambiguous. Germline CDR1 MNHNS, CDR2 SASEGT. This CDR3 spans 17 amino acids. The V end lost 2 bases, the J end lost 0 bases, and 17 bases lay between the germline ends. CDR3 bases: TGTGCCAGCAGTGAAAAAACAACCTGGACGAGCTCCTACGAGCAGTACTTC. This translates into CASSEKTTWTSSYEQYF.

This clone is deemed medium-sized (0.01 to 0.1%). The chain has TRBV27 and TRBJ2-7, with D tentatively TRBD1 (6 bases). Germline V gene data show CDR1 as MNHEY and CDR2 as SMNVEV (reference sequence). The CDR3 has 15 amino acids. Trimming left V 6 bases short and J 0 bases short, with 15 bases between. CDR3 DNA sequence: TGTGCCAGCAGCCCCGACAGGCGATTCTCCTACGAGCAGTACTTC. This encodes CASSPDRRFSYEQYF.